This is a list of T cell receptor beta chains from one sample in a study of beta chain features in type 1 diabetes. Assay used: immunoSEQ multiplex PCR; TCRdb lists only in-frame clones, some missing. The data hold over 150,000 clones, with approximately 8.1% observed a single time. The sequenced sample was central memory CD4+ T cells from blood. The receptors shown here come from a man aged 18 to 30 in good health. The CDR3 runs from the conserved cysteine through the conserved F or W. The order of the fields is clone size, CDR3 length, V gene, D gene, J gene, CDR3 protein, CDR3 DNA. D genes are given only for firm matches. Size is omitted from some rows. Given values are once, few, many or a class for expanded clones.

>few|15|TRBV18|TRBD1|TRBJ2-7
CASSPPGQGAYEQYF
TGTGCCAGCTCACCGCCGGGACAGGGGGCTTACGAGCAGTACTTC
>-|17|TRBV4-1|-|TRBJ2-7
CASSQAPASWSLYEQYF
TGCGCCAGCAGCCAAGCCCCGGCCAGCTGGAGTCTGTACGAGCAGTACTTC
>-|15|TRBV4-2|-|TRBJ1-1
CASSQDGNRRGEAFF
TGTGCCAGCAGCCAAGATGGGAATCGACGGGGTGAAGCTTTCTTT
>-|13|TRBV27|-|TRBJ1-4
CASRDIVNEKLFF
TGTGCCAGCCGGGACATTGTTAATGAAAAACTGTTTTTT
>-|15|TRBV30|-|TRBJ1-1
CAWSSRGGGNTEAFF
TGTGCCTGGAGTTCGAGGGGCGGGGGGAACACTGAAGCTTTCTTT
>many|14|TRBV5-1|TRBD1|TRBJ2-3
CASSRQGGTDTQYF
TGCGCCAGCAGTAGACAGGGCGGCACAGATACGCAGTATTTT
>-|17|TRBV15|TRBD1|TRBJ2-1
CATSRERTGFVNNEQFF
TGTGCCACCAGCAGAGAACGGACAGGGTTCGTCAACAATGAGCAGTTCTTC
>few|15|TRBV11-2|-|TRBJ2-4
CASSLGDTTRDIQYF
TGTGCCAGCAGCTTAGGAGACACGACCCGAGACATTCAGTACTTC
>many|12|TRBV11-2|-|TRBJ1-2
CASSVYEYGYTF
TGTGCCAGCAGCGTCTATGAGTATGGCTACACCTTC
>few|15|TRBV30|TRBD2|TRBJ2-5
CAWAGTSAPGETQYF
TGTGCCTGGGCCGGGACTAGCGCTCCGGGGGAGACCCAGTACTTC
>-|14|TRBV6-5|TRBD1|TRBJ2-7
CASKRQGARDEQYF
TGTGCCAGCAAAAGACAGGGGGCGCGGGACGAGCAGTACTTC
>few|15|TRBV7-2|TRBD2|TRBJ2-7
CASSSWREGLYEQYF
TGTGCCAGCAGCTCGTGGCGGGAGGGTCTCTACGAGCAGTACTTC
>few|14|TRBV7-2|TRBD1|TRBJ1-6
CASSWGQANSPLHF
TGTGCCAGCAGCTGGGGACAGGCCAATTCACCCCTCCACTTT
>-|15|TRBV19|TRBD1|TRBJ2-7
CASSASGTANYEQYF
TGTGCCAGTAGTGCCTCCGGGACAGCGAACTACGAGCAGTACTTC
>few|14|TRBV2|-|TRBJ1-5
CASRGANSNQPQHF
TGTGCCAGCAGGGGGGCAAACTCCAATCAGCCCCAGCATTTT